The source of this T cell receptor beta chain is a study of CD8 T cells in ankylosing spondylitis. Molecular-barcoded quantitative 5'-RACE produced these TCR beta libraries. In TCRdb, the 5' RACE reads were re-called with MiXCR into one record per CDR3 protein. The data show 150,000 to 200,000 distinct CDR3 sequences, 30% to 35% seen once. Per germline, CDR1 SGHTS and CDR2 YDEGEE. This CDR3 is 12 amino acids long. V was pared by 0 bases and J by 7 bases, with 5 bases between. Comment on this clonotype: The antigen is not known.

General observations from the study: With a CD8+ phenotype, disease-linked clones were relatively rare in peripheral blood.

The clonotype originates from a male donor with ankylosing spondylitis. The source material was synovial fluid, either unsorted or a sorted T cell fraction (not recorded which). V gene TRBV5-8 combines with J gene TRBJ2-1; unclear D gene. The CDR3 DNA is TGTGCCAGCAGCTTGGTCCGAAATGAGCAGTTCTTC. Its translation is CASSLVRNEQFF.